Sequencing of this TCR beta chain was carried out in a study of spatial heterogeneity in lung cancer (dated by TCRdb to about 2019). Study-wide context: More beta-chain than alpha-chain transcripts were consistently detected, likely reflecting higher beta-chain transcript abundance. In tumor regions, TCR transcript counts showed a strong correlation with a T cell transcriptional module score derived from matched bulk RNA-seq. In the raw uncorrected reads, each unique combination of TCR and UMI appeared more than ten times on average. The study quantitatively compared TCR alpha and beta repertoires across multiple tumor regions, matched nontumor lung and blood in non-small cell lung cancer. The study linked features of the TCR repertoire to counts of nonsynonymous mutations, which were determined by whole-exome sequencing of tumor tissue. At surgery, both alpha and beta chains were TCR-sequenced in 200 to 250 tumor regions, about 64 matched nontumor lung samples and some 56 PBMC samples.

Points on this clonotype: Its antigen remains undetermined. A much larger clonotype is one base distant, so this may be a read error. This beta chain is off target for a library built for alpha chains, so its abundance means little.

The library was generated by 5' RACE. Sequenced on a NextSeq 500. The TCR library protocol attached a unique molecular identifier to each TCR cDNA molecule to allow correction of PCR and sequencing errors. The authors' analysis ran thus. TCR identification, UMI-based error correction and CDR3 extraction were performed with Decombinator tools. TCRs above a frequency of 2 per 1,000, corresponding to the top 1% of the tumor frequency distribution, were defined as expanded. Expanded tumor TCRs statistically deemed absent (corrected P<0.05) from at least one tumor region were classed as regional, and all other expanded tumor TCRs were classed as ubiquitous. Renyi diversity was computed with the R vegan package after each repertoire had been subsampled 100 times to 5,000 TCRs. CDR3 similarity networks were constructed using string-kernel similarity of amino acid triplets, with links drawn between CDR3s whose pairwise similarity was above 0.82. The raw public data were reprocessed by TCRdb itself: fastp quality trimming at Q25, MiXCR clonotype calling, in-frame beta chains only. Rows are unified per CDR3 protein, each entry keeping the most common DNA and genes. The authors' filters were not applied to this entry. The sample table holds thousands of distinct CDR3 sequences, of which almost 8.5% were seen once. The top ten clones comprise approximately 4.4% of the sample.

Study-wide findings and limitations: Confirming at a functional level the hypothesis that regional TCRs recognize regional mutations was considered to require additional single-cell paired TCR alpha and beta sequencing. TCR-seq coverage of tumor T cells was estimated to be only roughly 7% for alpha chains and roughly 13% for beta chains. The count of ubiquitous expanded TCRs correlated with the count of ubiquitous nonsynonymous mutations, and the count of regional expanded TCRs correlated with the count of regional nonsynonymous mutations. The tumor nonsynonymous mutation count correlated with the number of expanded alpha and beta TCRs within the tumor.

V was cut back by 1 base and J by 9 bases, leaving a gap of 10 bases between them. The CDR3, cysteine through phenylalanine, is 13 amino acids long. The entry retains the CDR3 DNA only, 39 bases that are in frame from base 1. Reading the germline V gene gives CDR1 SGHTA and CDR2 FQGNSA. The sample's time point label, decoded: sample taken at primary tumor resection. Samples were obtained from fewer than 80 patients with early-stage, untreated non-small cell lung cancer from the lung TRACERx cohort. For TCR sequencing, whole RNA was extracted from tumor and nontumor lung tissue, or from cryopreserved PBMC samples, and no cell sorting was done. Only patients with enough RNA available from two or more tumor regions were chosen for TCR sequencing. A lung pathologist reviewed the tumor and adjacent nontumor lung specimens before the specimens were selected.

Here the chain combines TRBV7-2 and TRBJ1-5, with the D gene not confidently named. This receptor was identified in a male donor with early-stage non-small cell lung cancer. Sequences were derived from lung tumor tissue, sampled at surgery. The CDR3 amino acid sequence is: CASSLDRESPQHF. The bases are TGTGCCAGCAGCTTAGATAGGGAATCGCCCCAGCATTTT.